One sample yielded the 10 T cell receptor beta chains listed below, sequenced in a study of cytomegalovirus exposure and HLA in healthy donors. Primers included in the PCR were 60 Vbeta and 13 Jbeta primers. Measured with immunoSEQ multiplex PCR; TCRdb has only the in-frame clones, and not every one. The repertoire consists of roughly 220,000 clones, with approximately 81% occurring once and the leading ten covering 2.9%. The sequencing sample was made of PBMCs. These receptors all stem from a man in his thirties or forties in good health and CMV-seronegative.

The chain recombines TRBV25-1 with TRBJ2-5, with D uncertain. Trimming took off 1 base at V and 1 base at J, with 4 bases between the two ends. This CDR3 has 13 residues. Germline CDR1 is MGHDK and CDR2 is SYGVNS. The CDR3, as DNA: TGTGCCAGCAGTGAATTGAGCCAAGAGACCCAGTACTTC. This encodes CASSELSQETQYF.

There are a few counts of this clone. V usage is TRBV4-2 and J usage is TRBJ2-7; 9 nucleotides line up with TRBD2. Germline CDR1 and CDR2: LGHNA and YNFKEQ. Losses at the gene ends were 0 bases for V and 5 bases for J; bases not matched to a gene: 14. The CDR3 has 18 residues. The CDR3 DNA sequence: TGTGCCAGCAGCCAAGATGAGGGGTCGCGGGGGGGCCAGGACGAGCAGTACTTC. Its protein is CASSQDEGSRGGQDEQYF.

V is TRBV6-5 and J is TRBJ2-3; D possibly corresponds to TRBD1 (7 bases). CDR1 is MNHEY and CDR2 is SVGAGI in the germline V gene. The CDR3 sequence is 14 residues long. Trimming removed 4 bases from V and 4 bases from J, with 12 bases in between. CDR3 sequence reads: CASSSGGPADTQYF. CDR3 nucleotides: TGTGCCAGCAGTTCAGGGGGGCCGGCAGATACGCAGTATTTT.

This clone appeared a single time. The rearrangement uses TRBV28 and TRBJ1-2, with D tentatively TRBD1 (5 bases). V lost 4 bases, J lost 3 bases, and 12 bases lay in between. The CDR3 consists of 14 residues. Germline CDR1 MDHEN, CDR2 SYDVKM. DNA of the CDR3: TGTGCCAGCAGTTGGACAAGCAGGGACTATGGCTACACCTTC. This encodes CASSWTSRDYGYTF.

CDR3 sequence: CASSLPTRTQANYGYTF. Written as DNA, the CDR3 is TGTGCCAGCAGCTTACCCACGCGCACGCAGGCTAACTATGGCTACACCTTC. The V and J genes are TRBV5-8 and TRBJ1-2; no firm D call. CDR1 is SGHTS, CDR2 YDEGEE, per germline. This CDR3 has 17 residues. Trimming left V 2 bases short and J 0 bases short, with 17 bases between. Variable domain in full (rest from reference TRBV5-8 and TRBJ1-2): EAGVTQSPTHLIKTRGQQATLRCSPISGHTSVYWYQQALGLGLQFLLWYDEGEERNRGNFPPRFSGRQFPNYSSELNVNALELEDSALYLCASSLPTRTQANYGYTFGSGTRLTVV.

A single count supports this clone. The chain recombines TRBV4-3 with TRBJ1-1; 9 bases agree with TRBD1. With 3 bases clipped from V and 11 bases from J, the junction kept 13 bases outside the gene matches. The length of the CDR3 is 15 residues. CDR1 is LGHNA, CDR2 YSLEER, per germline. CDR3 DNA: TGCGCCAGCAGCCAGGCCGGGACAGGGCCTCGGATGGCTTTCTTT. As protein: CASSQAGTGPRMAFF.

The chain couples TRBV29-1 to TRBJ2-7; TRBD2 might be the D (8 bases). Trimming stripped 6 bases from V and 4 bases from J, with 19 bases between. This CDR3 contains 14 residues. Germline loops: CDR1 SQVTM, CDR2 ANQGSEA. CDR3 nucleotide sequence: TGCAGCGTCGGGAGGGGGCGCAGGGGTTACGAGCAGTACTTC. It is translated as CSVGRGRRGYEQYF.

V gene TRBV4-1 combines with J gene TRBJ2-2; 7 bases are a match to TRBD1. The V gene's germline CDR1 is MGHRA and CDR2 YSYEKL. The CDR3 sequence is 15 residues long. Unmatched junction bases numbered 8, after V lost 7 bases and J lost 3 bases. CDR3 bases: TGCGCCAGCACCCCGTCGACAGGGTACACCGGGGAGCTGTTTTTT. Protein sequence: CASTPSTGYTGELFF.

This rearrangement joins TRBV7-9 to TRBJ1-6; maybe TRBD1 (5 bases). The V and J ends lost 5 bases and 7 bases respectively, with 12 bases between them. Germline V gene sequence: CDR1 SEHNR, CDR2 FQNEAQ (reference sequence). This CDR3 contains 14 residues. The CDR3 DNA is TGTGCCAGCAGCGGGGGGGAGGCGAATTCACCCCTCCACTTT. Its protein product is CASSGGEANSPLHF.

V usage is TRBV6-5 and J usage is TRBJ1-5; no firm D call. The CDR3 sequence is 16 residues long. Germline loops: CDR1 MNHEY, CDR2 SVGAGI. Deletions cut 4 bases from V and 2 bases from J, with 15 bases between. The CDR3 here is CASSSNRQGGNQPQHF. In DNA form, the CDR3 reads TGTGCCAGCAGTTCCAATCGACAAGGCGGCAATCAGCCCCAGCATTTT.